The subject of this entry is one T cell receptor (beta chain). This clonotype showed up just a few times. The clone's antigen remains unknown. There are no base qualities to consult, and no much larger clone falls within one base. The sample comes from a study of CD8 T cells in ankylosing spondylitis (dated by TCRdb to between 2016 and 2019). Concerning the study at large: The study set out to find disease-linked TCR variants by profiling T cell receptor beta repertoires in ankylosing spondylitis patients and healthy donors. The full study cohort comprised about 25 ankylosing spondylitis patients and about 110 healthy donors. Samples of peripheral blood were taken, and for ankylosing spondylitis patients, synovial fluid was collected as well.

Study-level results and caveats: In peripheral blood, the disease-linked clones were found at relatively low frequencies and had a CD8+ phenotype. Some motif variants were previously reported in synovial fluid and blood of reactive arthritis patients, suggesting common disease-initiation mechanisms. Blood from ankylosing spondylitis patients appeared to be characterized by a TCR beta motif composed of roughly eight highly homologous amino acid variants. Significant enrichment of the disease-linked clones was reported in matched synovial fluid samples from ankylosing spondylitis patients.

The sequencer listed for this sample is Illumina HiSeq 2500. Quantitative 5'-RACE with molecular barcodes was used to prepare TCR beta libraries. On the authors' methods: Disease-linked TCR variants were identified with a new computational method built on a probabilistic model of VDJ rearrangement. TCRdb reanalyzed the raw reads on its own, using fastp at Q25 for trimming and MiXCR for clone calling, and kept in-frame beta chains. Entries are consolidated by CDR3 protein sequence, retaining the most common genes and DNA. These V and J calls rely on TCRdb rather than the paper's analysis. Present in this sample are just under 350,000 distinct CDR3 sequences, roughly 14% of which were seen just once. The ten most abundant clones make up less than 1.1% of the sample. V loses 6 bases, J loses 7 bases, and the germline ends lie 19 bases apart. The germline V gene provides CDR1 ENHRY and CDR2 SYGVKD. CDR3 length: 16 amino acids, cysteine to phenylalanine. Solely the CDR3 DNA is kept, with 48 bases framed from the first base.

The sequence joins TRBV10-3 to TRBJ1-6, with TRBD1 as a weak D call on 6 bases. Sample: blood, either unsorted or a sorted T cell fraction (not recorded which). This TCR was sampled from a male donor with ankylosing spondylitis or in good health (not recorded which). The CDR3 has the sequence CAIRATGAIGNSPLHF. The DNA sequence follows: TGTGCCATCAGGGCCACGGGGGCAATCGGGAATTCACCCCTCCACTTT.